This TCR beta chain was recovered during a study of patients and donors after allogeneic stem cell transplantation. Germline CDR1 MNHEY, CDR2 SVGEGT. The CDR3 extends over 17 amino acids. Trimming took 5 bases from V and 2 from J, leaving 16 bases between them. One entry per CDR3 protein, called by TCRdb with MiXCR from the RT-PCR reads. Here the sample spans more than 850,000 distinct CDR3 sequences, about 20% being singletons. The rearrangement uses TRBV6-2 or TRBV6-3 and TRBJ2-6; D call uncertain. The specimen sequenced was blood, either unsorted or a sorted T cell fraction (not recorded which). The clonotype comes from a human donor who was either an allogeneic HSCT recipient or a stem cell or donor lymphocyte infusion donor (not recorded which). It is not recorded whose cells these are; they may come from a transplant donor. The CDR3 DNA reads TGTGCCAGCAGTCACCTACCATGGGCAGCTGGGGCCAACGTCCTGACTTTC. This gives the protein CASSHLPWAAGANVLTF.